This TCR beta chain was captured by sequencing in a study of shared clonotypes between healthy human individuals. A remark on this clone: Its cognate antigen is unknown.

Assay used: immunoSEQ multiplex PCR; TCRdb lists only in-frame clones, some missing. In the table there are 2 million to 3 million clones, roughly 93% of which are singletons. CDR1 is SGHKS, CDR2 YYEKEE, per germline (reference sequence). The CDR3 covers 16 residues. Trimming left V 4 bases short and J 4 bases short, with 18 bases between. Findings and limits, study-wide: Rarefaction analysis demonstrated incomplete sorted-subset sequencing notwithstanding large depth.

V usage is TRBV5-5 and J usage is TRBJ2-4; D perhaps matches TRBD1 (5 bases). The sequence was obtained from a man younger than 35 in good health. Some clones in this sample may be carry-over from other donors' samples. Sequencing was performed on naive CD4+ T cells from PBMCs. Subset in this sample: CD45RA+ positively selected. The CDR3 DNA follows: TGTGCCAGCAGCACGACAGTCTCCGGAGTGAAAAACATTCAGTACTTC. Translated, it gives CASSTTVSGVKNIQYF.